The entry that follows covers one T cell receptor beta chain sequence. Its antigen is still unknown. Autoimmune disease history or systemic immunosuppression disqualified patients. These data come from a study of OX40 agonist ivuxolimab in advanced cancers. Study overall: At doses from 0.01 to 10 mg/kg, patients were given intravenous ivuxolimab every 2 weeks. Melanoma, hepatocellular carcinoma, head and neck or renal cell cancer occurred in dose-escalation patients. Regarding the study as a whole: Nonresponders, in some cases, also had low normalized T-cell clonal expansion.

Profiled with immunoSEQ multiplex PCR; TCRdb holds only in-frame clones, not every one. This sample has about 65,000 clones, with around nine tenths found just once. The clonotype was recovered from an adult with an advanced solid tumor such as melanoma, head and neck, liver or kidney cancer. This material consisted of CD4+ or CD8+ T cells sorted from blood, taken in a trial of the OX40 agonist ivuxolimab.

CDR3 in amino acids: CASGAGSAYEQYF. The CDR3 region has the DNA TGTGCCAGCGGGGCGGGCAGTGCCTACGAGCAGTACTTC. This chain joins TRBV7-9 and TRBJ2-7, with D possibly being TRBD1 or TRBD2 (5 bases each). The CDR3 is 13 residues long. The V end lost 8 bases, the J end lost 2 bases, and 13 bases lay between the germline ends. The germline V gene encodes CDR1 SEHNR and CDR2 FQNEAQ (reference sequence).